This passage covers 32 T cell receptor beta chains from one sample sequenced in a study of T cell clonotyping in hematopoietic cell transplantation. Measured with immunoSEQ multiplex PCR; TCRdb has only the in-frame clones, and not every one. The sample lists approximately 8,700 clones, more than 85% seen once, with 25% to 30% in the top ten. The time point: recipient sample about 28 days before transplant, after cytoreduction. The input for sequencing was peripheral blood mononuclear cells, taken before stem cell transplant. The receptors were gathered from a woman aged 60 to 75 with acute myeloid leukemia. Some clones in this sample may be carry-over from other donors' samples.

The chain links TRBV7-9 to TRBJ2-2; D may be TRBD2 (7 bases). The V end lost 5 bases, the J end lost 3 bases, and 22 bases lay between the germline ends. Germline loops: CDR1 SEHNR, CDR2 FQNEAQ (reference sequence). The CDR3 is 18 residues long. This CDR3 reads CASSPPRRGREYTGELFF. The CDR3, as DNA: TGTGCCAGCAGCCCCCCAAGGCGGGGGCGAGAGTACACCGGGGAGCTGTTTTTT.

The chain couples TRBV7-2 to TRBJ2-6; D perhaps matches TRBD2 (6 bases). V gave up 1 base and J gave up 0 bases, with 10 bases separating them. The CDR3 has 17 residues. Germline CDR1 is SGHTA and CDR2 is FQGNSA. This CDR3 reads CASSLVAGYSGANVLTF. The CDR3 DNA reads TGTGCCAGCAGCTTAGTGGCGGGGTACTCTGGGGCCAACGTCCTGACTTTC.

This clone showed up just a few times. The rearrangement links TRBV19 to TRBJ1-2; no clear D. Germline lookup yields CDR1 LNHDA and CDR2 SQIVND (reference sequence). Trimming stripped 3 bases from V and 3 bases from J, with 14 bases between. The CDR3 sequence is 15 residues long. DNA of the CDR3: TGTGCCAGTAGTATCGGCCCATTCGCAGACTATGGCTACACCTTC. Its translation: CASSIGPFADYGYTF.

This clone occurred once. The rearrangement uses TRBV5-1 and TRBJ2-1; 12 nucleotides line up with TRBD1. Germline CDR1 and CDR2: SGHRS and YFSETQ. The length of the CDR3 is 15 residues. V lost 2 bases, J lost 8 bases, and 5 bases stayed unmatched. CDR3 coding DNA: TGCGCCAGCAGCTTCCGGGACAGGGGGCAGGATGAGCAGTTCTTC. Translated, it gives CASSFRDRGQDEQFF.

The rearrangement uses TRBV30 and TRBJ1-1, with a tentative D call TRBD1 (6 bases). The V end lost 6 bases, the J end lost 8 bases, and 19 bases lay between the germline ends. The length of the CDR3 is 13 residues. Per the germline V gene, CDR1 is GTSNPN and CDR2 is SVGIG (reference sequence). CDR3 nucleotide sequence: TGTGCCTGCAACCACCCGGGACACTCAGAAGCTTTCTTT. Its protein product is CACNHPGHSEAFF.

This sequence joins TRBV2 and TRBJ1-4; no reliable D call. CDR1 SNHLY and CDR2 FYNNEI come from the germline V gene. V was cut by 6 bases and J by 6 bases, with 5 bases left in between. This CDR3 region has 11 residues. The CDR3 region has the DNA TGTGCCAGCAGCATAGATGAAAAACTGTTTTTT. It yields the protein CASSIDEKLFF. Looking up the rest from reference TRBV2 and TRBJ1-4 gives the full variable domain: EPEVTQTPSHQVTQMGQEVILRCVPISNHLYFYWYRQILGQKVEFLVSFYNNEISEKSEIFDDQFSVERPDGSNFTLKIRSTKLEDSAMYFCASSIDEKLFFGSGTQLSVL.

The chain recombines TRBV5-6 with TRBJ2-5, with D unresolved. The CDR3 runs 11 residues. V was clipped by 0 bases and J by 5 bases, with 2 bases between them. Germline V CDR1 and CDR2: SGHDT, YYEEEE. This CDR3 is CASSLEETQYF. In DNA, the CDR3 is TGTGCCAGCAGCTTGGAGGAGACCCAGTACTTC.

V gene TRBV19 combines with J gene TRBJ1-2; the D is unclear. V lost 6 bases to trimming and J lost 4 bases, with 15 bases between them. The germline gives CDR1 LNHDA, CDR2 SQIVND (reference sequence). CDR3 length: 14 amino acids. DNA for the CDR3: TGTGCCAGTAGAAAGGAGCCCAGAGTCTATGGCTACACCTTC. Its translation is CASRKEPRVYGYTF.

The chain is built from TRBV27 and TRBJ1-2; possibly TRBD1 for D (6 bases). The V gene's germline CDR1 is MNHEY and CDR2 SMNVEV (reference sequence). This CDR3 region has 13 residues. Trimming shortened V by 6 bases and J by 2 bases, and 10 bases separated the two germline ends. CDR3 in DNA: TGTGCCAGCAGCCCTACAGGGAACTATGGCTACACCTTC. This codes for CASSPTGNYGYTF.

The chain combines TRBV27 with TRBJ2-3; maybe TRBD1 (6 bases). Germline CDR1 and CDR2: MNHEY and SMNVEV (reference sequence). The V end lost 2 bases, the J end lost 4 bases, and 10 bases lay between the germline ends. The CDR3 runs to 14 residues. The CDR3: CASSLMGASDTQYF. The CDR3 DNA reads TGTGCCAGCAGTTTAATGGGGGCGTCAGATACGCAGTATTTT.

Here the CDR3 DNA reads TGCGCCAGCAATGGCAGCAGGGGGCTGGAGACCCAGTACTTC. Its translation: CASNGSRGLETQYF. The chain is built from TRBV10-2 and TRBJ2-5; 8 nucleotides agree with TRBD1. V lost 7 bases to trimming and J lost 5 bases; unmatched junction nucleotides: 9. CDR1 WSHSY and CDR2 SAAADI come from the germline V gene. This CDR3 region has 14 residues.

The chain combines TRBV9 with TRBJ2-2; 9 bases match TRBD2. Trimming took 6 bases from V and 6 from J; bases not matched to a gene: 12. Germline CDR1 and CDR2: SGDLS and YYNGEE. This CDR3 spans 16 amino acids. CDR3 in DNA: TGTGCCAGCACCGACGGTAGCGGGAGAAGGCCCGGGGAGCTGTTTTTT. It specifies CASTDGSGRRPGELFF.

This chain links TRBV7-9 with TRBJ1-4, with D possibly TRBD1 on 6 matching bases. CDR3 length: 14 residues. Per the germline V gene, CDR1 is SEHNR and CDR2 is FQNEAQ (reference sequence). V dropped 0 bases and J dropped 7 bases, with 9 bases sitting between them. For the CDR3, the DNA is TGTGCCAGCAGCTTAGCGGCAGGGGCTGAAAAACTGTTTTTT. Residues: CASSLAAGAEKLFF.

V usage is TRBV5-1 and J usage is TRBJ2-5, with 9 bases identical to TRBD2. The trim removed 4 bases at V and 2 bases at J, leaving 3 bases unmatched. CDR3 length equals 14 residues. The germline V gene has CDR1 SGHRS and CDR2 YFSETQ. The CDR3 protein is CASSRGLAQETQYF. CDR3 bases: TGCGCCAGCAGCCGAGGACTAGCGCAAGAGACCCAGTACTTC.

The chain has TRBV7-9 and TRBJ1-4, with D perhaps matching TRBD1 (5 bases). CDR3 size: 14 residues. Germline-derived CDR1 and CDR2 are SEHNR and FQNEAQ (reference sequence). V dropped 5 bases and J dropped 6 bases, with 13 bases sitting between them. In nucleotides, the CDR3 is TGTGCCAGCAGCCCGAGTTTAGGGGATGAAAAACTGTTTTTT. This translates into CASSPSLGDEKLFF.

This chain links TRBV5-4 with TRBJ2-1; the D gene is possibly TRBD1 (6 bases). The germline V and J ends were trimmed by 4 bases and 4 bases, with 12 bases remaining between them. The CDR3 covers 14 residues. In germline, CDR1 is SGHNT, CDR2 YYREEE (reference sequence). DNA of the CDR3: TGTGCCAGCAGCGGCACACAGGGATACAATGAGCAGTTCTTC. It specifies CASSGTQGYNEQFF. Based on the CDR3 plus reference TRBV5-4 and TRBJ2-1, the full variable domain is ETGVTQSPTHLIKTRGQQVTLRCSSQSGHNTVSWYQQALGQGPQFIFQYYREEENGRGNFPPRFSGLQFPNYSSELNVNALELDDSALYLCASSGTQGYNEQFFGPGTRLTVL.

The rearrangement joins TRBV5-1 to TRBJ1-1, with D perhaps matching TRBD1 (5 bases). Trimming took 4 bases from V and 4 from J, leaving 17 bases between them. The CDR3 totals 15 residues. The V gene's germline CDR1 is SGHRS and CDR2 YFSETQ. CDR3 sequence (DNA): TGCGCCAGCAGCCCTCGCCCAGGGTCAGGCACTGAAGCTTTCTTT. It specifies CASSPRPGSGTEAFF.

The chain combines TRBV19 with TRBJ1-5; 7 nucleotides align to TRBD1. V lost 6 bases and J lost 3; bases outside the gene matches: 11. Germline V gene lookup returns CDR1 LNHDA and CDR2 SQIVND (reference sequence). There are 16 residues in the CDR3. The CDR3 here is CASRIRQGGNNQPQHF. The CDR3 coding sequence is TGTGCCAGTAGGATCCGACAGGGAGGGAACAATCAGCCCCAGCATTTT.

There are a few counts of this clone. The rearrangement joins TRBV9 to TRBJ2-7; 11 nucleotides align to TRBD2. The length of the CDR3 is 14 residues. V gave up 5 bases and J gave up 4 bases; unmatched junction bases: 5. Germline values: CDR1 SGDLS, CDR2 YYNGEE. Written as DNA, the CDR3 is TGTGCCAGCAGTCGACTAGCGGGGATTTACGAGCAGTACTTC. This gives the protein CASSRLAGIYEQYF.

The chain uses TRBV5-4 and TRBJ2-6; D is perhaps TRBD1 or TRBD2 (6 bases each). Per germline, CDR1 SGHNT and CDR2 YYREEE (reference sequence). There are 19 residues in the CDR3. The ends were cut back, 2 bases at V and 0 bases at J, with 18 bases in the middle. CDR3 sequence: CASSFWGARGSSGANVLTF. DNA for the CDR3: TGTGCCAGCAGCTTCTGGGGGGCTAGGGGGAGCTCTGGGGCCAACGTCCTGACTTTC.

The CDR3 nucleotides are TGTGCCAGTAGATGGTCGGGCGGAGAGAACACCTACGAGCAGTACTTC. It is translated as CASRWSGGENTYEQYF. The chain couples TRBV19 to TRBJ2-7; the D is unclear. CDR1 LNHDA and CDR2 SQIVND come from the germline V gene (reference sequence). Trimming left V 6 bases short and J 2 bases short, with 20 bases between. The CDR3 is 16 amino acids.

This sequence joins TRBV5-4 and TRBJ2-3; the D call may be TRBD1 or TRBD2 (7 bases each). CDR1 SGHNT and CDR2 YYREEE come from the germline V gene (reference sequence). This CDR3 has 14 residues. V lost 5 bases to trimming and J lost 7 bases, with 17 bases between them. The CDR3 nucleotides read TGTGCCAGCAGGGTCAGGGGGGGAAGAAATACGCAGTATTTT. It translates to CASRVRGGRNTQYF.

The V call is TRBV2, the J call TRBJ2-3; 13 bases agree with TRBD2. Looked up from germline, CDR1 is SNHLY and CDR2 is FYNNEI. Losses at the gene ends were 6 bases for V and 1 base for J; bases not matched to a gene: 4. The CDR3 runs 16 residues. As DNA, the CDR3 is TGTGCCAGCAGAACCGGGACTAGCGGGGGCACAGATACGCAGTATTTT. Residues: CASRTGTSGGTDTQYF.

The chain combines TRBV5-1 with TRBJ2-7; tentatively, D is TRBD2 (6 bases). This CDR3 region has 15 residues. From germline, CDR1 is SGHRS and CDR2 YFSETQ. The V gene lost 1 base and the J gene lost 0 bases, with 11 bases spanning the gap. The CDR3 reads CASSLSGSISYEQYF. As DNA, the CDR3 is TGCGCCAGCAGCTTGAGCGGGTCTATCTCCTACGAGCAGTACTTC.

This sequence joins TRBV7-9 and TRBJ1-1, with D perhaps matching TRBD1 (6 bases). The germline V gene encodes CDR1 SEHNR and CDR2 FQNEAQ (reference sequence). Trimming removed 5 bases at V and 3 bases at J, with 22 bases between. The CDR3 spans 17 residues. The CDR3 DNA is TGTGCCAGCAGCAGACGCCCTCAAGGGGGGCAATACACTGAAGCTTTCTTT. As protein: CASSRRPQGGQYTEAFF. Full variable domain (rest looked up from reference TRBV7-9 and TRBJ1-1): DTGVSQNPRHKITKRGQNVTFRCDPISEHNRLYWYRQTLGQGPEFLTYFQNEAQLEKSRLLSDRFSAERPKGSFSTLEIQRTEQGDSAMYLCASSRRPQGGQYTEAFFGQGTRLTVV.

The chain employs TRBV6-6 and TRBJ2-5; 10 nucleotides match TRBD2. This CDR3 is 15 amino acids long. J lost 3 bases, V lost 7 bases, and 8 bases had no gene match. CDR1 is MNHNY and CDR2 is SVGAGI in the germline V gene (reference sequence). The CDR3 sequence: CASTPSGRGEETQYF. CDR3 DNA sequence: TGTGCCAGCACCCCTAGCGGGAGAGGAGAAGAGACCCAGTACTTC.

The chain links TRBV30 to TRBJ1-1; D may be TRBD1 (6 bases). Germline CDR1 and CDR2: GTSNPN and SVGIG (reference sequence). This CDR3 contains 13 residues. Trimming stripped 3 bases from V and 5 bases from J, with 13 bases between. CDR3 in DNA: TGTGCCTGGAGGAACAGGGACGGGACTGAAGCTTTCTTT. Encoded protein: CAWRNRDGTEAFF.

The chain has TRBV27 and TRBJ1-2; TRBD1 might be the D (6 bases). CDR3 length equals 15 residues. The germline CDR1 and CDR2 sequences are MNHEY and SMNVEV (reference sequence). Trimming removed 3 bases from V and 6 bases from J, with 17 bases in between. The CDR3 bases are TGTGCCAGCAGTTTGGGGGGGGACATTAGAGATGGCTACACCTTC. Translated, it gives CASSLGGDIRDGYTF.

The chain combines TRBV9 with TRBJ1-2, with 8 bases aligning to TRBD1. CDR3 length equals 15 residues. From germline, CDR1 is SGDLS and CDR2 YYNGEE. V trimming: 2 bases; J trimming: 4 bases; junction bases outside the gene matches: 7. As DNA, the CDR3 is TGTGCCAGCAGCGTTGCAGGGGGCGTCGGCTATGGCTACACCTTC. It encodes CASSVAGGVGYGYTF.

This clone showed up just once. The V and J genes are TRBV28 and TRBJ2-2, with TRBD1 as a possible D gene (5 bases). From germline, CDR1 is MDHEN and CDR2 SYDVKM. The CDR3 sequence is 17 residues long. Trimming took 3 bases from V and 4 from J, leaving 18 bases between them. The chain's CDR3 is CASSFSAWEGVTGELFF. CDR3 DNA sequence: TGTGCCAGCAGTTTTTCTGCGTGGGAAGGGGTCACCGGGGAGCTGTTTTTT.

Only a few counts were recorded for this clone. V and J are TRBV21-1 and TRBJ2-1; TRBD1 is taken as the D call from the table, unchecked against the DNA. TRBV21-1 is a pseudogene locus. This CDR3 is built from 17 residues. For the CDR3, the DNA is TGTGCCAGCAGCATACGGACAGGGGGTAGGTCCTACAATGAGCAGTTCTTC. This gives the protein CASSIRTGGRSYNEQFF.

The chain employs TRBV6-5 and TRBJ2-2; D unresolved. CDR1 is MNHEY, CDR2 SVGAGI, per germline. Trimming removed 6 bases at V and 5 bases at J, with 10 bases between. The CDR3 loop spans 13 amino acids. The DNA of the CDR3 is TGTGCCAGCAGCCCCTCCGGGACCGGGGAGCTGTTTTTT. This sequence encodes CASSPSGTGELFF.